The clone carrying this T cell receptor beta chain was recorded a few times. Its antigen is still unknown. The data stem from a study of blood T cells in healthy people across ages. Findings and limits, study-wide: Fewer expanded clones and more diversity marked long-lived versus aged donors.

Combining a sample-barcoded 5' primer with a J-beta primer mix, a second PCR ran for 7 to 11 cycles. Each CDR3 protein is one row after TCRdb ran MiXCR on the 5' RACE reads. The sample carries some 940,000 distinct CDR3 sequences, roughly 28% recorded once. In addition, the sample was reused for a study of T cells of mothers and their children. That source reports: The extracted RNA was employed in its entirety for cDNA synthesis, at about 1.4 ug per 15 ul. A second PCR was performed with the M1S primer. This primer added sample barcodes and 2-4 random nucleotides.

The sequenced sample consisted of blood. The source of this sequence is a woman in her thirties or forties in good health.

The CDR3 coding sequence is TGTGCCAGCAGTTTAGGTGAAGGCGAGCAGTACTTC. Amino acid sequence: CASSLGEGEQYF. This chain uses TRBV28 with TRBJ2-5, with D unclear. The DNA end favors TRBJ2-7, so the J call may be wrong. Germline CDR1 and CDR2: MDHEN and SYDVKM. There are 12 residues in the CDR3.